The 6 T cell receptor beta chains in this list originate from one sample, sequenced in a study of cytomegalovirus exposure and HLA in healthy donors. Clones were read by immunoSEQ multiplex PCR, and TCRdb kept only the in-frame ones, dropping some. The repertoire has 85,000 to 90,000 clones, 96% of them found once; the top ten carry roughly 0.8%. The sample taken for sequencing was PBMCs. The receptors derive from a man aged 18 to 30 in good health and CMV-seronegative.

Turning to this clone: One end of the junction fails to match germline, which may point to a read error. This rearrangement joins TRBV7-7 to TRBJ2-3, with D perhaps TRBD2 (6 bases). The CDR3 has 16 residues. Germline-derived CDR1 and CDR2 are SSHAT and FNYEAQ (reference sequence). The CDR3, as DNA: TGTGCTAGCAGCAGAGGGCTAGCGCTCGGCTCAGATACGCAGTATTTT. The encoded protein is CASSRGLALGSDTQYF.

The chain employs TRBV7-2 and TRBJ1-5, with 9 bases lining up with TRBD1. Germline trimming cut 5 bases from V and 6 bases from J; bases unmatched to any gene: 8. Germline CDR1 reads SGHTA; CDR2 reads FQGNSA. The CDR3 has 15 amino acids. CDR3 sequence: CASSRDRGLGQPQHF. The CDR3 bases are TGTGCCAGCAGCCGAGACAGGGGGTTGGGTCAGCCCCAGCATTTT.

The CDR3 DNA is TGTGCCAGCAGCTTAGGGACACAAGAGACCCAGTACTTC. Protein product: CASSLGTQETQYF. The chain employs TRBV7-2 and TRBJ2-5; perhaps TRBD1 as D (5 bases). The CDR3 loop spans 13 amino acids. From germline, CDR1 is SGHTA and CDR2 FQGNSA. V was shortened by 1 base and J by 2 bases, with 5 bases between the two germline ends.

This chain uses TRBV9 with TRBJ1-2; D is unresolved. V lost 2 bases, J lost 4 bases, and 18 bases lay in between. In germline, CDR1 is SGDLS, CDR2 YYNGEE. The CDR3 is 16 amino acids. The CDR3, as DNA: TGTGCCAGCAGCGTGCGGGAATCTGCGTCCGGCTATGGCTACACCTTC. Amino acid sequence: CASSVRESASGYGYTF.

The rearrangement joins TRBV27 to TRBJ2-7; maybe TRBD2 (5 bases). CDR3 size: 15 residues. Germline V gives CDR1 MNHEY, CDR2 SMNVEV (reference sequence). V was cut by 3 bases and J by 3 bases, with 15 bases left in between. The CDR3 here is CASSFSGNALYEQYF. DNA for the CDR3: TGTGCCAGCAGTTTTTCCGGGAACGCTCTCTACGAGCAGTACTTC.

V and J are TRBV19 and TRBJ2-7; D might be TRBD2 (6 bases). Trimming took off 1 base at V and 0 bases at J, with 13 bases between the two ends. The CDR3 spans 16 residues. Looked up from germline, CDR1 is LNHDA and CDR2 is SQIVND (reference sequence). As DNA, the CDR3 is TGTGCCAGTAGTATAGTAGCTAGCGCGAGCTCCTACGAGCAGTACTTC. Residues: CASSIVASASSYEQYF.